This TCR beta chain appears in the sequencing data of a study of glioma-infiltrating T cells. Study-level information: Glioblastomas were WHO grade IV, sampled at first diagnosis; low-grade were grade II. About a million peripheral T cells were targeted at about 4.5- to 11-fold coverage.

This clonotype was seen at least ten times. Its target is not known. Using RNA template, CDR3s of TCR alpha and beta were amplified with iRepertoire arm-PCR. TCRdb re-called the multiplex PCR reads through MiXCR, storing one row per CDR3 protein. The profile shows approximately 400,000 distinct CDR3 sequences, roughly two fifths of them singletons. CDR3 size: 12 residues. Germline CDR1 reads DFQATT; CDR2 reads SNEGSKA (reference sequence). Study outcomes and limitations: Shared blood CDR3 signature motifs marked patients with low tissue-blood divergence. Non-neoplastic patients had below-expected tissue-blood divergence, while all gliomas exceeded expectation.

The chain joins TRBV20-1 to TRBJ2-7, with D possibly matching TRBD2 (6 bases). The sequence derives from a human donor with low-grade glioma or glioblastoma, undergoing nonglioma brain surgery, or in good health (not recorded which). Specimen: glioma tissue, nonneoplastic brain tissue, or PBMCs (not recorded which). CDR3 loop: CTIGLRKSEQYF. The DNA for the CDR3 is TGCACCATTGGACTAAGGAAGAGCGAGCAGTACTTC.